One sample yielded the 3 T cell receptor beta chains listed below, sequenced in a study of T-cell memory formation after mild COVID-19. TCRdb re-called the 5' RACE reads with MiXCR, one entry per CDR3 protein. The sample holds almost 250,000 distinct CDR3 sequences, 15% seen once. Sequenced input: PBMCs or a T cell subset sorted from them (not recorded which). The receptors here all came from an adult woman who had mild COVID-19 (a few samples of this study predate the infection). Cell type and time point are not known.

This clonotype appeared a few times. The chain couples TRBV4-3 to TRBJ2-2; the D gene is possibly TRBD2 (5 bases). Trimming shortened V by 3 bases and J by 5 bases, and 13 bases separated the two germline ends. The CDR3 totals 15 residues. CDR1 is LGHNA and CDR2 is YSLEER in the germline V gene. DNA for the CDR3: TGCGCCAGCAGCCAGGATGAACTAGTGACCGGGGAGCTGTTTTTT. Protein sequence: CASSQDELVTGELFF.

This clonotype was detected many times. The V gene is TRBV12-3 or TRBV12-4, the J gene TRBJ1-1, with TRBD1 matching 7 bases. The CDR3 totals 14 residues. With 3 bases clipped from V and 5 bases from J, the junction kept 6 bases outside the gene matches. The DNA of the CDR3 is TGTGCCAGCAGTTTCTCCAACAGGGGAACTGAAGCTTTCTTT. This sequence encodes CASSFSNRGTEAFF.

V usage is TRBV3-1 and J usage is TRBJ1-6; 9 bases match TRBD1. J was trimmed by 6 bases and V by 8 bases; bases with no gene match: 2. The CDR3 runs to 13 residues. CDR1 is LGHDT and CDR2 is YNNKEL in the germline V gene (reference sequence). The CDR3 loop reads CASLGQGNSPLHF. CDR3 bases: TGTGCCAGCCTGGGACAGGGTAATTCACCCCTCCACTTT.